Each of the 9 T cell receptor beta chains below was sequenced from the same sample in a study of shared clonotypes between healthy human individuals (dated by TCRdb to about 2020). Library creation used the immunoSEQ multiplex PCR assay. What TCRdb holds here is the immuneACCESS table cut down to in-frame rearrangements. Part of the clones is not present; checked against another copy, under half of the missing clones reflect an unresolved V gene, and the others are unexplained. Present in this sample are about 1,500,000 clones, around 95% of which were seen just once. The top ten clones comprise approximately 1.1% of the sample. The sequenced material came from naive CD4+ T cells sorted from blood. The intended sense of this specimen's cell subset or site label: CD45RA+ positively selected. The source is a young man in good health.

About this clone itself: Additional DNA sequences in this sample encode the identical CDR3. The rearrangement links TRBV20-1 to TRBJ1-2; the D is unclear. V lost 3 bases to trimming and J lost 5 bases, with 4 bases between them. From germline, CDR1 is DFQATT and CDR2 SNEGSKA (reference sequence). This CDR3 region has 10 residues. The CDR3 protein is CSASSYGYTF. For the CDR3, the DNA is TGCAGTGCTAGTTCATATGGCTACACCTTC.

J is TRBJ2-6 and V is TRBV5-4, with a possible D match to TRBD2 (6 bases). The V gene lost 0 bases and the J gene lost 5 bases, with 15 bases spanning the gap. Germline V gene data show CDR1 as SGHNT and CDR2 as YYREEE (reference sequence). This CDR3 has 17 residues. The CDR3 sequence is CASSLAFPGDRANVLTF. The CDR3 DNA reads TGTGCCAGCAGCTTGGCTTTTCCGGGGGATAGGGCCAACGTCCTGACTTTC.

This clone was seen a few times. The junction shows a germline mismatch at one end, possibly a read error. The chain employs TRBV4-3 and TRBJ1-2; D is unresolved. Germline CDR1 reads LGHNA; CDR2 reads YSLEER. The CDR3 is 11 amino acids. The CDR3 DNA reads TGCGCCAGCAGCCAAGCGTCACAGCCCGTCTTC. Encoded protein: CASSQASQPVF.

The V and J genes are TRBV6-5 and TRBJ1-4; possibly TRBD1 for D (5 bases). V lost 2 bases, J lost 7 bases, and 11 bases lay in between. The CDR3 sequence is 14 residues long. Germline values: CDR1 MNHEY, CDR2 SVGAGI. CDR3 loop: CASSYGTEAEKLFF. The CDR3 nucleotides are TGTGCCAGCAGTTACGGGACGGAGGCTGAAAAACTGTTTTTT.

CDR3 amino acids: CASSLPGWQPQHF. In nucleotides, the CDR3 is TGTGCCAGCAGCCTCCCCGGGTGGCAGCCCCAGCATTTT. The gene calls are TRBV28 and TRBJ1-5; D unresolved. Germline lookup yields CDR1 MDHEN and CDR2 SYDVKM. The CDR3 is made up of 13 amino acids. V dropped 6 bases and J dropped 7 bases, with 13 bases sitting between them.

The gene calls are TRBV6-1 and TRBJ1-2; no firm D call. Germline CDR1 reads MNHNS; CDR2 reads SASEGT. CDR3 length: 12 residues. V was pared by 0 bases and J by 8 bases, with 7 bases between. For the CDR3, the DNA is TGTGCCAGCAGTGAAGCCCGGGGAGGCTACACCTTC. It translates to CASSEARGGYTF.

The CDR3 coding sequence is TGTGCCAGCAGCGTAGACGTGTACAATGAGCAGTTCTTC. Translated, it gives CASSVDVYNEQFF. The V call is TRBV9, the J call TRBJ2-1; D is unresolved. V was shortened by 0 bases and J by 4 bases, with 5 bases between the two germline ends. Germline CDR1 SGDLS, CDR2 YYNGEE. The CDR3 is 13 amino acids.

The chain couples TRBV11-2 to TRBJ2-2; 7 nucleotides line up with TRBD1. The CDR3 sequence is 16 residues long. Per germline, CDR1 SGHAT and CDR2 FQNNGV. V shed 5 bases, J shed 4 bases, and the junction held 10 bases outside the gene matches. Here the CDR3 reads CASSHITGETTGELFF. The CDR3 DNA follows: TGTGCCAGCAGCCACATTACAGGGGAAACCACCGGGGAGCTGTTTTTT.

Here the CDR3 reads CASSPGRQEQYF. CDR3 coding DNA: TGTGCCAGCAGCCCCGGGAGGCAGGAGCAGTACTTC. The rearrangement joins TRBV6-6 to TRBJ2-7; TRBD2 matches at 7 bases. CDR1 is MNHNY and CDR2 is SVGAGI in the germline V gene (reference sequence). With V trimmed by 6 bases and J by 7 bases, 6 bases remained unmatched. The CDR3 consists of 12 residues.